This T cell receptor (beta chain) was observed in a study of CD8 T cells in Susac syndrome. Study-wide results and limits: That the number of individuals in its TCR sequencing and HLA analysis was relatively small was acknowledged by the study.

Of note for this clonotype: Its antigen is undetermined.

CD8+ and CD4+ T cells from blood underwent TCR beta sequencing, which was carried out in a high-throughput format. It was negative isolation that provided the CD8+ and CD4+ T cells, whereas TEMRA cells were enriched by FACS. The CDR3 runs to 15 residues. Per germline, CDR1 MNHEY and CDR2 SMNVEV (reference sequence). Trimming removed 3 bases from V and 4 bases from J, with 12 bases in between. The RNA, roughly 0.45 to 1 ug, was put through reverse transcription using random hexamers. The method of amplification for TCR beta CDR3 was immunoSEQ multiplex PCR, covering 54 Vbeta and 13 Jbeta. TCRdb itself ran the immunoSEQ multiplex PCR reads through MiXCR, one entry per CDR3 protein. The table shows around 190,000 distinct CDR3 sequences, with 85% to 95% occurring only once.

Material: CD8+ T cells from PBMCs. The receptor's source is a human donor with multiple sclerosis. The chain combines TRBV27 with TRBJ2-2; D is ambiguous. CDR3 in DNA: TGTGCCAGCAGTTTCTTCTGGGTCAGCACCGGGGAGCTGTTTTTT. Its translation is CASSFFWVSTGELFF.